This T cell receptor (beta chain) was documented in a study of OX40 agonist ivuxolimab in advanced cancers. General observations from the study: Normalized T-cell clonal expansion was also low in some nonresponders.

The assay was immunoSEQ multiplex PCR, and TCRdb's table has in-frame clones only and misses some. The sample yields 65,000 to 90,000 clones, 85% to 90% seen once. The CDR3 has 14 residues. Germline V gene sequence: CDR1 LNHDA, CDR2 SQIVND (reference sequence). Losses at the gene ends were 7 bases for V and 5 bases for J; bases not matched to a gene: 7. With regard to this clone: Its antigen is not identified.

The receptor's source is an adult with an advanced solid tumor such as melanoma, head and neck, liver or kidney cancer. This specimen consisted of CD4+ or CD8+ T cells sorted from blood, obtained in a trial of the OX40 agonist ivuxolimab. This chain links TRBV19 with TRBJ2-1, with TRBD2 matching over 8 bases. CDR3 in DNA: TGTGCCAGTAATCGACTAGCGACGGACAATGAGCAGTTCTTC. Translating gives CASNRLATDNEQFF.